This T cell receptor (beta chain) was obtained from a study of blood T cell repertoires in COVID-19. Study-wide background: Spain, Italy and the United States supplied samples that represented acute and convalescent COVID-19. Nucleic acid was either cDNA or gDNA, and it came from T cells, B-cell-depleted T cells, or PBMCs.

CDR1 and CDR2 from the germline V gene are MNHNS and SASEGT. The CDR3 loop spans 17 amino acids. With V trimmed by 2 bases and J by 2 bases, 8 bases remained unmatched. In the source study's methods: Amplification of reference gene primers provided the estimated nucleated cell counts. This table comes from immunoSEQ multiplex PCR, and its TCRdb copy is limited to in-frame clones, with some not included. V and J calls and clone size follow that table, whereas D and trimming were derived from the DNA. The table has around 46,000 clones, around 86% seen once. The gene calls are TRBV6-1 and TRBJ2-1; 8 bases are a match to TRBD1. The TCR sequence derives from a man between 60 and 75 years old with active or convalescent COVID-19. Sequenced input: peripheral blood. The CDR3 reads CASSERGTGFTYNEQFF. In DNA, the CDR3 is TGTGCCAGCAGTGAAAGGGGGACAGGATTCACCTACAATGAGCAGTTCTTC.